This TCR beta chain was identified during a study of blood T cell repertoires in COVID-19 (TCRdb year 2020). Regarding the study in general: Collaborator samples came from the United States, Italy and Spain and covered acute and convalescent phases of COVID-19. Samples were obtained from the ongoing ImmuneRACE study (first 160 participants) and from some 1,200 subjects provided by 6 global collaborators. Deeply sampled blood TCRbeta repertoires from subjects exposed to, actively infected with, or recovered from COVID-19 were included in the dataset. The repertoires were released in a freely available public database meant as a resource for research on the immune response to SARS-CoV-2. Where available, HLA class I and class II types were taken from metadata supplied by the sample provider and were not determined by assay-based typing. The prospective study material was composed of cDNA or gDNA derived from T cells, B-cell-depleted T cells, or PBMCs. Nearly every sample came with metadata listing a de-identified subject ID, COVID-19 status, age in years and sex.

Remarks on this clone: Its antigen is currently not known. Base qualities are not provided; no much larger clone lies one nucleotide away.

The CDR3 contains 15 residues, cysteine and phenylalanine counted. CDR3 DNA is the only sequence kept; it has 45 bases, read in frame from the first base. The junction carries 9 bases between V and J, which are trimmed by 3 bases and 0 bases respectively. Reading the germline V gene (reference sequence) gives CDR1 DFQATT and CDR2 SNEGSKA. Results and caveats for the whole study, not just this receptor: The quantity of clinical and demographic metadata differed by source and by participant and was supplied without curation.

Collaborating institutions collected whole blood in K2EDTA tubes following their own protocols. Collaborator samples were shipped for TCRbeta analysis as frozen whole blood, isolated PBMCs, or DNA extracted from either sample type. TCRbeta CDR3 regions were amplified from genomic DNA by means of the immunoSEQ Assay, a bias-controlled multiplex PCR. Concerning the study's data processing: The number of nucleated cells in each sample was estimated by amplification of reference gene primers within the assay. To quantify the absolute abundance of each unique TCRbeta CDR3 rearrangement, sequence reads were collapsed and filtered. Productive Simpson clonality was computed per sample as the square root of Simpson's diversity index over productive rearrangements. This is the immuneACCESS table as TCRdb keeps it, with only in-frame sequences that have V and J called. A part of the clones is gone; compared with another copy, unresolved V genes explain less than half, and the rest is unexplained. From that table come the V and J calls and clone size; the DNA was used to work out D and trimming. The table for this sample lists about 120,000 clones; roughly 80% of them were counted only once. In total, the top ten clones hold roughly 2.5% of the sample.

The sequence was obtained from a man aged 50-60 years with acute or convalescent COVID-19. The receptor chain draws on TRBV20-1 and TRBJ1-6, with the D gene not confidently named. The source material was peripheral blood. The CDR3 protein is CSASFGSSYNSPLHF. The nucleotide sequence reads as follows: TGCAGTGCTAGTTTTGGGAGCTCCTATAATTCACCCCTCCACTTT.